The 19 T cell receptor beta chains in this list originate from one sample, sequenced in a study of blood T cell repertoires in COVID-19. Method: immunoSEQ multiplex PCR; TCRdb's copy keeps in-frame clones and lacks some. The sample gives around 160,000 clones, roughly 90% of which show up once; 1.2% is in the top ten. The sequenced sample was PBMCs or T cells enriched from blood (not recorded which). Receptor source: a woman in her 30s with acute COVID-19.

The rearrangement uses TRBV2 and TRBJ1-3; 7 bases align to TRBD1. The CDR3 runs 13 residues. V trimming: 6 bases; J trimming: 4 bases; junction bases outside the gene matches: 3. The V gene's germline CDR1 is SNHLY and CDR2 FYNNEI. CDR3 amino acids: CASSGTDGNTIYF. CDR3 bases: TGTGCCAGCAGCGGGACAGACGGAAACACCATATATTTT.

The chain joins TRBV4-3 to TRBJ2-7; 10 bases are shared with TRBD1. Germline CDR1 and CDR2: LGHNA and YSLEER. The J segment lost 3 bases and the V segment lost 5 bases, leaving 7 bases of the junction unmatched. The CDR3 is 15 amino acids. CDR3 DNA: TGCGCCAGCAGCTCTTCGACAGGGGGCCGCTACGAGCAGTACTTC. The encoded protein is CASSSSTGGRYEQYF.

This clone was recorded once. The chain links TRBV10-1 to TRBJ2-1, with D perhaps matching TRBD1 (5 bases). Per germline, CDR1 WNHNN and CDR2 SYGVQD (reference sequence). CDR3 length: 16 residues. The ends were cut back, 3 bases at V and 7 bases at J, with 19 bases in the middle. The CDR3 sequence is CASSDPQGRCGNEQFF. The CDR3 region has the DNA TGCGCCAGCAGTGATCCCCAGGGTAGATGTGGGAATGAGCAGTTCTTC.

The rearrangement links TRBV5-5 to TRBJ2-1, with 7 positions matching TRBD2. The length of the CDR3 is 15 residues. J lost 7 bases, V lost 4 bases, and 11 bases had no gene match. Germline V gene lookup returns CDR1 SGHKS and CDR2 YYEKEE (reference sequence). CDR3 amino acids: CASSLFGLVENEQFF. The CDR3 DNA sequence: TGTGCCAGCAGCCTATTCGGACTAGTTGAAAATGAGCAGTTCTTC.

This clone was seen a single time. V and J are TRBV28 and TRBJ1-5, with 10 nucleotides matching TRBD1. Looked up from germline, CDR1 is MDHEN and CDR2 is SYDVKM. Trimming removed 6 bases from V and 6 bases from J; junction bases left unmatched: 8. The CDR3 length is 15 residues. CDR3 sequence: CASRPGQGQGQPQHF. The CDR3 coding sequence is TGTGCCAGCAGACCGGGACAGGGGCAGGGTCAGCCCCAGCATTTT. The variable domain in full, with the rest retrieved from reference TRBV28 and TRBJ1-5, is DVKVTQSSRYLVKRTGEKVFLECVQDMDHENMFWYRQDPGLGLRLIYFSYDVKMKEKGDIPEGYSVSREKKERFSLILESASTNQTSMYLCASRPGQGQGQPQHFGDGTRLSIL.

This clone was counted only a few times. V usage is TRBV10-1 and J usage is TRBJ2-1, with 8 bases matching TRBD2. The CDR3 has 17 amino acids. V was pared by 7 bases and J by 0 bases, with 11 bases of the junction left unmatched. Germline CDR1 WNHNN, CDR2 SYGVQD (reference sequence). CDR3 amino acids: CASIPAGVIDSYNEQFF. The DNA for the CDR3 is TGCGCCAGCATACCAGCGGGAGTAATTGACTCCTACAATGAGCAGTTCTTC.

The chain employs TRBV5-4 and TRBJ1-3, with no clear D. Germline V gene lookup returns CDR1 SGHNT and CDR2 YYREEE (reference sequence). The V end lost 0 bases, the J end lost 0 bases, and 10 bases lay between the germline ends. This CDR3 is built from 16 residues. CDR3 region: CASSLAGGFSGNTIYF. The CDR3 nucleotides are TGTGCCAGCAGCTTGGCTGGCGGATTCTCTGGAAACACCATATATTTT.

The J gene is TRBJ2-7, the V gene TRBV28, with D tentatively TRBD2 (5 bases). V was clipped by 3 bases and J by 3 bases, with 6 bases between them. Per germline, CDR1 MDHEN and CDR2 SYDVKM. The CDR3 has 12 residues. The CDR3 DNA reads TGTGCCAGCAGTTTCGACTACTACGAGCAGTACTTC. Amino acid sequence: CASSFDYYEQYF.

The V call is TRBV13, the J call TRBJ2-7; 9 bases map to TRBD2. The V segment lost 5 bases and the J segment 2 bases; nucleotides outside the gene matches: 7. The CDR3 is 15 residues long. Germline-derived CDR1 and CDR2 are PRHDT and FYEKMQ (reference sequence). In nucleotides, the CDR3 is TGTGCCAGCAGCCGAATGTTAGCGGGGGCCTACGAGCAGTACTTC. Residues: CASSRMLAGAYEQYF.

This clone was picked up a small number of times. V and J are TRBV28 and TRBJ1-3; TRBD1 matches at 7 bases. The CDR3 has 13 amino acids. Germline V gene sequence: CDR1 MDHEN, CDR2 SYDVKM. Unmatched junction bases numbered 8, after V lost 9 bases and J lost 6 bases. CDR3 in amino acids: CASSRDSVNTIYF. The CDR3, as DNA: TGTGCCAGTAGTCGGGACAGCGTAAACACCATATATTTT.

The chain uses TRBV6-2 or TRBV6-3 and TRBJ1-1; D unresolved. The V gene's germline CDR1 is MNHEY and CDR2 SVGEGT. The germline V and J ends were trimmed by 2 bases and 1 base, with 5 bases remaining between them. This CDR3 comprises 13 residues. The CDR3 protein is CASSYTGNTEAFF. The CDR3 DNA reads as TGTGCCAGCAGTTACACGGGGAACACTGAAGCTTTCTTT.

The rearrangement links TRBV27 to TRBJ1-6; D not resolved. The CDR3 spans 15 residues. Germline loops: CDR1 MNHEY, CDR2 SMNVEV (reference sequence). V was shortened by 5 bases and J by 7 bases, with 15 bases between the two germline ends. CDR3 residues: CASSPGSQVNSPLHF. CDR3 sequence (DNA): TGTGCCAGCAGTCCAGGATCGCAAGTCAATTCACCCCTCCACTTT.

The rearrangement uses TRBV11-2 and TRBJ1-6; D gene ambiguous. CDR3 length: 15 residues. The V and J ends lost 2 bases and 10 bases respectively, with 15 bases between them. Germline V CDR1 and CDR2: SGHAT, FQNNGV. The CDR3 region is CASSLMSRGKSPLHF. In DNA, the CDR3 is TGTGCCAGCAGCTTAATGTCTCGGGGAAAGTCACCCCTCCACTTT.

The rearrangement joins TRBV19 to TRBJ1-3; D unresolved. Trimming removed 3 bases at V and 4 bases at J, with 16 bases between. Germline V lookup: CDR1 LNHDA, CDR2 SQIVND (reference sequence). The CDR3 has 16 residues. CDR3 in amino acids: CASSIALFGSGNTIYF. For the CDR3, the DNA is TGTGCCAGTAGTATTGCGTTGTTCGGGAGCGGAAACACCATATATTTT.

The genes are TRBV18 and TRBJ2-1, with TRBD2 identical over 9 bases. The V gene's germline CDR1 is KGHSH and CDR2 LQKENI. The CDR3 covers 17 residues. V shed 4 bases, J shed 0 bases, and the junction held 7 bases outside the gene matches. The CDR3 region is CASSLGTSRSSYNEQFF. The CDR3 nucleotides are TGTGCCAGCTCACTAGGGACTAGCCGTAGCTCCTACAATGAGCAGTTCTTC. Combining the CDR3 with reference TRBV18 and TRBJ2-1 gives the whole variable domain NAGVMQNPRHLVRRRGQEARLRCSPMKGHSHVYWYRQLPEEGLKFMVYLQKENIIDESGMPKERFSAEFPKEGPSILRIQQVVRGDSAAYFCASSLGTSRSSYNEQFFGPGTRLTVL.

The chain combines TRBV9 with TRBJ1-6; D is possibly TRBD1 (6 bases). The CDR3 is 15 amino acids. CDR1 is SGDLS, CDR2 YYNGEE, per germline. V was trimmed by 3 bases and J by 0 bases, leaving 7 bases between them. CDR3 in amino acids: CASSAGASYNSPLHF. The CDR3 nucleotides read TGTGCCAGCAGCGCAGGGGCCTCCTATAATTCACCCCTCCACTTT.

About this clone: One junction end disagrees with the germline gene, perhaps due to a read error. The genes are TRBV7-7 and TRBJ2-2; D gene unclear. Per germline, CDR1 SSHAT and CDR2 FNYEAQ (reference sequence). This CDR3 is 17 amino acids long. CDR3: CASSHSPAIANTGELFF. CDR3 DNA: TGTGCTAGCAGCCACAGCCCAGCTATCGCGAACACCGGGGAGCTGTTTTTT.

This clone has just one count. The chain employs TRBV18 and TRBJ2-2; TRBD2 matches 8 bases. V shed 3 bases, J shed 0 bases, and the junction held 0 bases outside the gene matches. Germline V gene sequence: CDR1 KGHSH, CDR2 LQKENI. The CDR3 extends over 15 amino acids. DNA of the CDR3: TGTGCCAGCTCACCGGGACTAGCGAACACCGGGGAGCTGTTTTTT. Translated: CASSPGLANTGELFF.

This clone showed up just once. The chain couples TRBV7-3 to TRBJ2-7; 8 positions agree with TRBD2. Germline CDR1 SGHTA, CDR2 FQGTGA. Trimming removed 1 base from V and 4 bases from J; junction bases left unmatched: 6. The CDR3 is 15 amino acids. The CDR3 spells CASSLKPSGPYEQYF. CDR3 DNA: TGTGCCAGCAGCTTAAAGCCTAGCGGGCCTTACGAGCAGTACTTC.